Below, one T cell receptor beta chain is given with its context. How the authors handled the data: The authors estimated nucleated cell counts from reference gene primer amplification. Assay: immunoSEQ multiplex PCR; the TCRdb copy retains only in-frame clones and omits some. Clonal size and the V and J genes are those of that table, whereas D and trimming came from the DNA. The sample includes roughly 190,000 clones, approximately 89% of them seen just once. These data originate in a study of blood T cell repertoires in COVID-19. About the study: The United States, Italy and Spain provided the acute and convalescent COVID-19 samples.

The CDR3 length is 16 residues. Germline CDR1 GTSNPN, CDR2 SVGIG (reference sequence). Unmatched junction bases numbered 9, after V lost 1 base and J lost 4 bases. Individuals drawn from about 26 US areas were about 18 to 90 years old. This TCR was recovered from a woman aged 18-29 years who had recovered from COVID-19. Specimen: PBMCs or T cells enriched from blood (not recorded which). The chain combines TRBV30 with TRBJ2-3, with 9 bases identical to TRBD2. The CDR3 DNA reads as TGTGCCTGGAGTGCGATTAGCGGGAGCCGTGCAGATACGCAGTATTTT. It translates to CAWSAISGSRADTQYF.